This is a list of T cell receptor beta chains from one sample in a study of blood T cell repertoires in COVID-19. This table comes from immunoSEQ multiplex PCR, and its TCRdb copy is limited to in-frame clones, with some not included. The sample has 200,000 to 250,000 clones, 80% to 90% seen once. Sequences were obtained from peripheral blood. These receptors originate from a man aged 25-40 years with active or convalescent COVID-19. CDR3s include the opening cysteine and the closing phenylalanine or tryptophan. A D gene is named only where the DNA matches it firmly. Size is omitted from some rows. Given values are once, few, many or a class for expanded clones.

j_call v_call d_call clone_size cdr3_aa cdr3_nt
TRBJ2-5 TRBV7-3 NA NA CASRPPEDQETQYF TGTGCCAGCAGGCCACCCGAGGACCAAGAGACCCAGTACTTC
TRBJ2-7 TRBV30 NA NA CAWSYGGEQYF TGTGCCTGGAGTTACGGAGGCGAGCAGTACTTC
TRBJ2-7 TRBV7-2 TRBD2 NA CASSLDLAGLYEQYF TGTGCCAGCAGCTTAGATCTAGCGGGGTTATACGAGCAGTACTTC
TRBJ1-1 TRBV5-4 TRBD1 NA CASSFQDRVNTEAFF TGTGCCAGCAGCTTTCAAGACAGGGTGAACACTGAAGCTTTCTTT
TRBJ2-1 TRBV6-1 TRBD2 NA CASSEDGGRRPYNEQFF TGTGCCAGCAGTGAAGACGGCGGGAGGCGTCCCTACAATGAGCAGTTCTTC
TRBJ1-6 TRBV5-1 NA NA CASSLSEQGNSPLHF TGCGCCAGCAGCTTGTCGGAACAGGGAAATTCACCCCTCCACTTT
TRBJ2-3 TRBV6-5 NA NA CASARGDTQYF TGTGCCAGCGCTCGCGGGGATACGCAGTATTTT
TRBJ2-7 TRBV6-2/TRBV6-3 NA NA CASSYGPTYEQYF TGTGCCAGCAGTTATGGCCCAACCTACGAGCAGTACTTC
TRBJ1-2 TRBV6-5 NA NA CASSMTLEYGYTF TGTGCCAGCAGTATGACGCTAGAGTATGGCTACACCTTC
TRBJ1-1 TRBV9 NA NA CASSDGASSSAEAFF TGTGCCAGCAGTGATGGGGCCAGCTCGTCCGCTGAAGCTTTCTTT
TRBJ1-6 TRBV27 NA NA CASSLLPGYESYNSPLHF TGTGCCAGCAGTTTACTCCCAGGGTATGAATCCTATAATTCACCCCTCCACTTT
TRBJ1-1 TRBV24-1 NA few CATSDPSGTEAFF TGTGCCACCAGCGACCCCTCGGGCACTGAAGCTTTCTTT
TRBJ1-6 TRBV6-5 TRBD1 NA CASSTRTGKDSPLHF TGTGCCAGCAGCACCCGGACAGGAAAGGATTCACCCCTCCACTTT
TRBJ2-2 TRBV6-2/TRBV6-3 TRBD2 NA CASSYPGTSGGSVFF TGTGCCAGCAGTTATCCCGGGACTAGCGGGGGAAGTGTGTTTTTT
TRBJ1-2 TRBV6-5 TRBD1 NA CASSRVQGSYGYTF TGTGCCAGCAGCAGGGTACAGGGGTCGTATGGCTACACCTTC
TRBJ2-1 TRBV27 NA NA CASSRRATYNEQFF TGTGCCAGCAGTCGCAGGGCAACCTACAATGAGCAGTTCTTC
TRBJ1-2 TRBV12-3/TRBV12-4 TRBD1 NA CASSLTGSYGYTF TGTGCCAGCAGTTTGACAGGGTCATATGGCTACACCTTC
TRBJ1-1 TRBV2 NA NA CASSPSAVTEAFF TGTGCCAGCAGCCCTAGCGCCGTAACAGAAGCTTTCTTT
TRBJ1-1 TRBV27 NA NA CASSLTVGRIEAFF TGTGCCAGCAGTTTAACCGTAGGGAGGATTGAAGCTTTCTTT
TRBJ1-1 TRBV30 TRBD1 NA CAWDNRGRTEAFF TGTGCCTGGGATAACAGGGGACGGACTGAAGCTTTCTTT
TRBJ1-4 TRBV9 TRBD1 few CASSAGQGRTNEKLFF TGTGCCAGCAGCGCAGGACAGGGGAGAACTAATGAAAAACTGTTTTTT
TRBJ2-7 TRBV5-4 TRBD2 NA CASSYLAGESYEQYF TGTGCCAGCAGCTACTTAGCGGGAGAATCGTACGAGCAGTACTTC
TRBJ2-3 TRBV19 NA NA CASRPARGRSTDTQYF TGTGCCAGTAGACCCGCAAGGGGGAGAAGCACAGATACGCAGTATTTT
TRBJ1-5 TRBV19 TRBD1 once CASSIGTGGAQPQHF TGTGCCAGTAGTATAGGGACAGGGGGCGCTCAGCCCCAGCATTTT
TRBJ1-2 TRBV7-2 NA once CASSLVNNYGYTF TGTGCCAGCAGCTTAGTCAATAACTATGGCTACACCTTC
TRBJ2-4 TRBV6-6 TRBD2 once CASSYGPGLGQNIQYF TGTGCCAGCAGTTACGGTCCGGGACTAGGGCAAAACATTCAGTACTTC
TRBJ2-4 TRBV28 TRBD2 NA CASSLASGSPYF TGTGCCAGCAGTTTGGCTAGCGGGAGCCCGTACTTC
TRBJ1-2 TRBV7-6 TRBD1 NA CASSLGQGATYGYTF TGTGCCAGCAGCTTAGGGCAGGGGGCCACCTATGGCTACACCTTC
TRBJ1-2 TRBV21-1 NA once CASSKVPDYGYTF TGTGCCAGCAGCAAAGTCCCTGACTATGGCTACACCTTC
TRBJ2-6 TRBV9 NA NA CASRAGGSGANVLTF TGTGCCAGCAGGGCAGGAGGATCCGGGGCCAACGTCCTGACTTTC
TRBJ1-2 TRBV10-3 TRBD1 NA CAISDSPGQGGYGYTF TGTGCCATCAGTGATTCCCCCGGACAGGGCGGTTATGGCTACACCTTC
TRBJ1-5 TRBV30 NA once CAWSRGGSVNQPQHF TGTGCCTGGAGTCGGGGGGGCTCGGTCAATCAGCCCCAGCATTTT
TRBJ2-7 TRBV7-2 TRBD2 NA CASSSQAGDYEQYF TGTGCCAGCAGCTCGCAGGCGGGGGACTACGAGCAGTACTTC
TRBJ2-1 TRBV30 NA NA CAWSEELEQFF TGTGCCTGGAGTGAAGAACTTGAGCAGTTCTTC
TRBJ1-5 TRBV10-3 NA few CAISESKGEQPQHF TGTGCCATCAGTGAGTCTAAGGGGGAACAGCCCCAGCATTTT
TRBJ2-7 TRBV5-6 TRBD2 NA CASSPVAGGGEQYF TGTGCCAGCAGCCCAGTAGCGGGGGGAGGTGAGCAGTACTTC
TRBJ2-2 TRBV5-1 TRBD2 NA CASSLLLAVNTGELFF TGCGCCAGCAGCTTGCTGCTAGCGGTGAACACCGGGGAGCTGTTTTTT
TRBJ1-3 TRBV29-1 TRBD1 NA CSATGVSGNTIYF TGCAGCGCCACAGGGGTTTCTGGAAACACCATATATTTT
TRBJ2-5 TRBV4-3 NA NA CASSQEGRETQYF TGCGCCAGCAGCCAAGAGGGGCGGGAGACCCAGTACTTC
TRBJ2-7 TRBV4-3 TRBD1 many CASSLSPKGQAYEQYF TGCGCCAGCAGCCTCAGCCCAAAAGGACAGGCCTACGAGCAGTACTTC
TRBJ2-3 TRBV30 TRBD2 NA CAWSVLAGRTDTQYF TGTGCCTGGAGTGTTCTAGCGGGGCGCACAGATACGCAGTATTTT
TRBJ2-3 TRBV3-1/TRBV3-2 NA NA CASSQTYGTQYF TGTGCCAGCAGCCAAACCTACGGGACGCAGTATTTT
TRBJ1-1 TRBV5-4 NA NA CASRGSLDTEAFF TGTGCCAGCCGAGGGTCCTTGGACACTGAAGCTTTCTTT
TRBJ2-5 TRBV13 TRBD2 NA CASSPTRGQRGQETQYF TGTGCCAGCAGCCCCACCCGCGGACAGCGGGGGCAAGAGACCCAGTACTTC
TRBJ2-2 TRBV24-1 TRBD1 NA CATSGYGTDNTGELFF TGTGCCACCAGTGGGTACGGGACAGATAACACCGGGGAGCTGTTTTTT